This T cell receptor (beta chain) is from a study of blood T cell repertoires in COVID-19. On the study more broadly: There were acute and convalescent COVID-19 samples, and they came from the United States, Italy and Spain. PBMCs, B-cell-depleted T cells, or T cells were the source of the cDNA or gDNA that made up the material.

With 5 bases removed from V and 2 bases from J, the gap between germline ends came to 7 bases. This CDR3 is 12 amino acids long. The germline V gene encodes CDR1 MNHEY and CDR2 SVGEGT. Authors' processing steps: The assay estimated nucleated cells by amplifying reference gene primers. Libraries were prepared by immunoSEQ multiplex PCR; TCRdb keeps only in-frame clonotypes and omits some of them. V, J and clone size derive from that table, while D and trimming were established from the DNA sequence. Of about 68,000 clones listed, about nine tenths were seen once; the top ten hold less than 9%. The receptor's source is a young man with acute or convalescent COVID-19. Sequencing was performed on peripheral blood. V gene TRBV6-2 or TRBV6-3 combines with J gene TRBJ2-7; no clear D. CDR3 residues: CASSLLAYEQYF. CDR3 in DNA: TGTGCCAGCAGTCTCCTCGCCTACGAGCAGTACTTC.